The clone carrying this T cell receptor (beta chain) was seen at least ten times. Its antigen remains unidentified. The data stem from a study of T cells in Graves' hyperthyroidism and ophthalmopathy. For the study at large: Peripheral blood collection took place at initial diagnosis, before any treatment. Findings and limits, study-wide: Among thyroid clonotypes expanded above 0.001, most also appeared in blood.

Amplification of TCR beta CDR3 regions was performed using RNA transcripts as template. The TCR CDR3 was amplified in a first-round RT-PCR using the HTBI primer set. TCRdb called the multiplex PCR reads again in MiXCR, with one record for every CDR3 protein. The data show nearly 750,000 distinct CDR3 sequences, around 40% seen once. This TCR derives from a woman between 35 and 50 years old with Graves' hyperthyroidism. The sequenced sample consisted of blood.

The CDR3 DNA reads as TGTGCCAGCATCGGGGGCGACATGAACACTGAAGCTTTCTTT. Translated: CASIGGDMNTEAFF. This chain links TRBV7-2 with TRBJ1-1; TRBD1 is a possible D gene (6 bases). Germline CDR1 reads SGHTA; CDR2 reads FQGNSA. V lost 7 bases to trimming and J lost 0 bases, with 12 bases between them. The CDR3 contains 14 residues.